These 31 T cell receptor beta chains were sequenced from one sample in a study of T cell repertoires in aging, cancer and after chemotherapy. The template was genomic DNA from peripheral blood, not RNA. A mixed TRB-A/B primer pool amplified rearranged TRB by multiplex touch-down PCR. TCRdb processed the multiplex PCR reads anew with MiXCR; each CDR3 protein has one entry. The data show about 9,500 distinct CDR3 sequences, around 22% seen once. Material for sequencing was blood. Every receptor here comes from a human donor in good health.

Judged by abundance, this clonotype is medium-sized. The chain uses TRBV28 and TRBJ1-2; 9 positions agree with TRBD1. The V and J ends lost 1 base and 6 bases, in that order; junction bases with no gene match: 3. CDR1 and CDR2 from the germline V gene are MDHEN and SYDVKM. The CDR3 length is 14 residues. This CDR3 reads CASSLSQGAHGYTF. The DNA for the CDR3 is TGTGCCAGCAGTTTATCACAGGGGGCGCATGGCTACACCTTC.

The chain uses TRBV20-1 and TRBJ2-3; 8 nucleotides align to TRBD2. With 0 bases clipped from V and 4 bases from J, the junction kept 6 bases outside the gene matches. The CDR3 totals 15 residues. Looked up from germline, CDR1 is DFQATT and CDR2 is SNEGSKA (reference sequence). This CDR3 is CSARDRTSSPDTQYF. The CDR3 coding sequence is TGCAGTGCTAGAGACCGGACTAGCTCTCCAGATACGCAGTATTTT.

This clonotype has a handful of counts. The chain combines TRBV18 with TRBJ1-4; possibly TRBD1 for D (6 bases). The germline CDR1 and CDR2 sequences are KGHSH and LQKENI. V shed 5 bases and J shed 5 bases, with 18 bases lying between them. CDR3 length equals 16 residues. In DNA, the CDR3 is TGTGCCAGCTCATCTAATGCCTTGGACAGAAATGAAAAACTGTTTTTT. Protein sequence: CASSSNALDRNEKLFF.

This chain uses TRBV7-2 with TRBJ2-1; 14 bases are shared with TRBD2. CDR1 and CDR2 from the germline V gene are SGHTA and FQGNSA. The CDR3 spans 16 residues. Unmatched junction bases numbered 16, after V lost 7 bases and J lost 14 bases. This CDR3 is CASTQGTSGRGGEKFF. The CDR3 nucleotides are TGTGCCAGCACTCAGGGGACTAGCGGGAGAGGCGGGGAGAAGTTCTTC.

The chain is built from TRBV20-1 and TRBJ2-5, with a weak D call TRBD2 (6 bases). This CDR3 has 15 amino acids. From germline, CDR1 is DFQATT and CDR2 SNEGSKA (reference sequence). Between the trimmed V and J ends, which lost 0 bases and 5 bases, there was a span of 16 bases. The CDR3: CSARDRVLAQETQYF. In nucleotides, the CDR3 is TGCAGTGCTAGAGATAGAGTACTAGCACAGGAGACCCAGTACTTC.

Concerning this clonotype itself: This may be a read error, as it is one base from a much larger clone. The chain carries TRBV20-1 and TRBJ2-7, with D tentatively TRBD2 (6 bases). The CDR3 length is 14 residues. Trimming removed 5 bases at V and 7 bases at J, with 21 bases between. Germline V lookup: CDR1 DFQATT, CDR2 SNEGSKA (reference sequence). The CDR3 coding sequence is TGCAGTGCTCGCCGACTATCGGGAGATCGGGAGCAGTACTTC. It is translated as CSARRLSGDREQYF.

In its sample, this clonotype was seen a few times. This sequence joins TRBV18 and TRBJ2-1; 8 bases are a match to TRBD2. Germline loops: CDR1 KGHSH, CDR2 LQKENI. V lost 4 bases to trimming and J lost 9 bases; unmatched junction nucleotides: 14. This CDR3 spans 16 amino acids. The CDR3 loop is CASSLPGTRGFSEQFF. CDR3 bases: TGTGCCAGCTCACTTCCCGGGACTAGGGGCTTCAGTGAGCAGTTCTTC.

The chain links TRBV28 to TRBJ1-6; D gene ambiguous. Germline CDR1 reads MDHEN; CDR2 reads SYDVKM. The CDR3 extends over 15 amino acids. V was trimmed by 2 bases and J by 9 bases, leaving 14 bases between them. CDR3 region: CASSLNDGVRSPLHF. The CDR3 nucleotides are TGTGCCAGCAGTTTAAATGATGGGGTACGTTCACCCCTCCACTTT. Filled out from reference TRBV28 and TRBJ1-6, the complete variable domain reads DVKVTQSSRYLVKRTGEKVFLECVQDMDHENMFWYRQDPGLGLRLIYFSYDVKMKEKGDIPEGYSVSREKKERFSLILESASTNQTSMYLCASSLNDGVRSPLHFGNGTRLTVT.

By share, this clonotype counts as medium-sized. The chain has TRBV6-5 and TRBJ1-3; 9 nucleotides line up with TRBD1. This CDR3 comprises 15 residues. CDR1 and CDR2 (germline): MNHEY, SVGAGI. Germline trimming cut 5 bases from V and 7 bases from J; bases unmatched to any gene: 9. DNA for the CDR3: TGTGCCAGCAGTAGGGGACAGGGAAGATGGAACACCATATATTTT. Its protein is CASSRGQGRWNTIYF.

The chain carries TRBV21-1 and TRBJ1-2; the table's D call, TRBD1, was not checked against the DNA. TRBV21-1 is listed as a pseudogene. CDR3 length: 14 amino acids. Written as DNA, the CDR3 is TGTGCCAGCAGTTCGGGGGAGCCCCTCTATGGCTACACCTTC. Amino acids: CASSSGEPLYGYTF.

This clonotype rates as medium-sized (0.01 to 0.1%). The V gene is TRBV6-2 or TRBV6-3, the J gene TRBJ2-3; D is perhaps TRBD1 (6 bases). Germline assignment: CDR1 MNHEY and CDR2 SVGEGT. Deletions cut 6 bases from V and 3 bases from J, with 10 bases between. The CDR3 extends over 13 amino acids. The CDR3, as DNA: TGTGCCAGCAGGATGACAGGTACAGATACGCAGTATTTT. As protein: CASRMTGTDTQYF.

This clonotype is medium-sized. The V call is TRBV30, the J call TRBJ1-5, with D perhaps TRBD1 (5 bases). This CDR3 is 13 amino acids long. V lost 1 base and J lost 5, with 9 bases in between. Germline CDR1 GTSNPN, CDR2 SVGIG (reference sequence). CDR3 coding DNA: TGTGCCTGGAGTGAGGGGATGGATCAGCCCCAGCATTTT. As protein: CAWSEGMDQPQHF.

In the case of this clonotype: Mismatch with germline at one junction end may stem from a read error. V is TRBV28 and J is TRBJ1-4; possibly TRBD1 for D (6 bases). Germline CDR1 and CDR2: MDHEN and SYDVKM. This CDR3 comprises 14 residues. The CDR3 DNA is TGTGTCAGCAGCCCTGGACAGCCAAATGAAAAACTGTTTTTT. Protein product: CVSSPGQPNEKLFF.

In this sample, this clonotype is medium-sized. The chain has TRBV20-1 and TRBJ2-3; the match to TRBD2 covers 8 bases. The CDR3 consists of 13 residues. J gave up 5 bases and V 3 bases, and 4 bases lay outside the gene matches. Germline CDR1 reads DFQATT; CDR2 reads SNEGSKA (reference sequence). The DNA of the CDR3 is TGCAGTGCTAGCGGGAGGGCCGGAGATACGCAGTATTTT. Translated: CSASGRAGDTQYF.

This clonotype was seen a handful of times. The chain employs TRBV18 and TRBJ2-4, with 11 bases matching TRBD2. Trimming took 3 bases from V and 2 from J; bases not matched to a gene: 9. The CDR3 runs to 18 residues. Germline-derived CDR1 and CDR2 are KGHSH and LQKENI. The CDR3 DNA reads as TGTGCCAGCTCACCTTCGGCTAGCGGGAGGTCCCCCAAAAACATTCAGTACTTC. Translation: CASSPSASGRSPKNIQYF. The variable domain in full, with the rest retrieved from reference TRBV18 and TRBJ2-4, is NAGVMQNPRHLVRRRGQEARLRCSPMKGHSHVYWYRQLPEEGLKFMVYLQKENIIDESGMPKERFSAEFPKEGPSILRIQQVVRGDSAAYFCASSPSASGRSPKNIQYFGAGTRLSVL.

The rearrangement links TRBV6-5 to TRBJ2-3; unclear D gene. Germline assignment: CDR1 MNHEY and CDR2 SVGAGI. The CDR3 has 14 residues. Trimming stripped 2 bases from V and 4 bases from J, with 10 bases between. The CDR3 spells CASSYLEGADTQYF. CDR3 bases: TGTGCCAGCAGTTACCTTGAAGGAGCAGATACGCAGTATTTT.

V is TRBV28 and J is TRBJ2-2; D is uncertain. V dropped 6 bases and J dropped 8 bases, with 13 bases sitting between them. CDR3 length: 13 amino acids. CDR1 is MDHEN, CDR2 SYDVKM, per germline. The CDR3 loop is CASSPLLAGELFF. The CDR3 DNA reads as TGTGCCAGCAGCCCGCTATTGGCTGGGGAGCTGTTTTTT.

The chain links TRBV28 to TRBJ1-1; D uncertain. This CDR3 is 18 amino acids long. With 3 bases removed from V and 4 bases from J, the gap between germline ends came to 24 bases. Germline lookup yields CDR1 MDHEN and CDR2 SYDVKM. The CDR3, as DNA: TGTGCCAGCAGTTTCTTCATGTCCCCGTGGCCGGGCAGCACTGAAGCTTTCTTT. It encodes CASSFFMSPWPGSTEAFF.

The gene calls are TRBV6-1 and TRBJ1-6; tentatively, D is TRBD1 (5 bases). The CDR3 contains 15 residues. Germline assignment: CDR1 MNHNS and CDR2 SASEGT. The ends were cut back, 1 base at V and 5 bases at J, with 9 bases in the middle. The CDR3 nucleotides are TGTGCCAGCAGTGAAGGAAGACAGAATAATTCACCCCTCCACTTT. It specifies CASSEGRQNNSPLHF.

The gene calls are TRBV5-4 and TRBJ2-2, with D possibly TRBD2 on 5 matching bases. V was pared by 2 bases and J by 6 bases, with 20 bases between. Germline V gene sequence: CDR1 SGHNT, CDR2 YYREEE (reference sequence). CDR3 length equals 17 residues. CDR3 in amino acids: CASSFPSMGSVAGELFF. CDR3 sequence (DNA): TGTGCCAGCAGCTTTCCCTCTATGGGTAGCGTGGCCGGGGAGCTGTTTTTT.

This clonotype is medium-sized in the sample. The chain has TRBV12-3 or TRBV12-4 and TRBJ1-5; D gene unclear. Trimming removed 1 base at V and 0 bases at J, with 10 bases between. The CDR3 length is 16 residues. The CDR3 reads CASSLVGSHSNQPQHF. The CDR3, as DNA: TGTGCCAGCAGTTTAGTCGGCAGCCATAGCAATCAGCCCCAGCATTTT.

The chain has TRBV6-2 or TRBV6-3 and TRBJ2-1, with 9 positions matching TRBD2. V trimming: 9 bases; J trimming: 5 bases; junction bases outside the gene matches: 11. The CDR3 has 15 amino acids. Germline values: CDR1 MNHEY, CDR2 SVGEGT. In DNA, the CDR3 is TGTGCCAGAACCCCTCCAGCGGGAGGTAACAATGAGCAGTTCTTC. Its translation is CARTPPAGGNNEQFF.

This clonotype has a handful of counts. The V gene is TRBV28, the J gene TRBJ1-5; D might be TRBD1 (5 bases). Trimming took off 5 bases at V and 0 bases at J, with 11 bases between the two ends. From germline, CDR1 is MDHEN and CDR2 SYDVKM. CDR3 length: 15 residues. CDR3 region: CASSTGSYSNQPQHF. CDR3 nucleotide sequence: TGTGCCAGCAGTACAGGTTCCTATAGCAATCAGCCCCAGCATTTT. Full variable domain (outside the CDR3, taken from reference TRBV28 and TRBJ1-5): DVKVTQSSRYLVKRTGEKVFLECVQDMDHENMFWYRQDPGLGLRLIYFSYDVKMKEKGDIPEGYSVSREKKERFSLILESASTNQTSMYLCASSTGSYSNQPQHFGDGTRLSIL.

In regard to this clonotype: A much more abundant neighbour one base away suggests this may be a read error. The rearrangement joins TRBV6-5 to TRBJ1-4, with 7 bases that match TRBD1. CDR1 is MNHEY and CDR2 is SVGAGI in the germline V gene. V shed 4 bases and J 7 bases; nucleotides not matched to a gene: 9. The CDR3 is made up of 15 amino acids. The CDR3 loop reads CASSSRTGGGEKLFF. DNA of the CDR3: TGTGCCAGCAGTTCCCGGACAGGAGGTGGTGAAAAACTGTTTTTT.

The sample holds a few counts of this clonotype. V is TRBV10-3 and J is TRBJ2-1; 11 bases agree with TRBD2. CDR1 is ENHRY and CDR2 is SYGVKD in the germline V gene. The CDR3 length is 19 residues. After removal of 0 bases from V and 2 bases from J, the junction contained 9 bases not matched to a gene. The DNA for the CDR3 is TGTGCCATCAGTGAGTCTCCGTGGCTAGCGGGAGGAACCTACAATGAGCAGTTCTTC. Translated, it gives CAISESPWLAGGTYNEQFF.

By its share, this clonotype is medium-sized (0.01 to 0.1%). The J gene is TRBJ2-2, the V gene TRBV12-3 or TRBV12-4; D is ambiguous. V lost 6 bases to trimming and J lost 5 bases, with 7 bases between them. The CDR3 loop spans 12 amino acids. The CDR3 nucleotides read TGTGCCAGCAGAGGAGCTACCGGGGAGCTGTTTTTT. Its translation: CASRGATGELFF.

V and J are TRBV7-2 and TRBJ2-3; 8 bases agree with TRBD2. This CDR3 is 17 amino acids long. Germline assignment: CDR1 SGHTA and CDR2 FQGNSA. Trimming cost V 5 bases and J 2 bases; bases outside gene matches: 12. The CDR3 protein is CASSPPGQAGVTDTQYF. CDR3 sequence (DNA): TGTGCCAGCAGCCCACCGGGACAAGCGGGAGTCACAGATACGCAGTATTTT. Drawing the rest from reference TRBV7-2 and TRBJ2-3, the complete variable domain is GAGVSQSPSNKVTEKGKDVELRCDPISGHTALYWYRQSLGQGLEFLIYFQGNSAPDKSGLPSDRFSAERTGGSVSTLTIQRTQQEDSAVYLCASSPPGQAGVTDTQYFGPGTRLTVL.

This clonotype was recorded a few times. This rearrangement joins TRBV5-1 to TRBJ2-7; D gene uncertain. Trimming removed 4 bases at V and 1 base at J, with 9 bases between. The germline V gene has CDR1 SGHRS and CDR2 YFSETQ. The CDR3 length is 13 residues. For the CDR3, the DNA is TGCGCCAGCAGCCCGTACAGTTCCTACGAGCAGTACTTC. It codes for CASSPYSSYEQYF.

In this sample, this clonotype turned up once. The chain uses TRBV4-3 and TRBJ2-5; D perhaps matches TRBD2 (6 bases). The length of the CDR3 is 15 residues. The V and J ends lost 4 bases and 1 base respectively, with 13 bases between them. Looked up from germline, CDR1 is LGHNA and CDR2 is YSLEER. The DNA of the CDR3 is TGCGCCAGCAGCCTTAGCGGAGCCTCCCAAGAGACCCAGTACTTC. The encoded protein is CASSLSGASQETQYF.

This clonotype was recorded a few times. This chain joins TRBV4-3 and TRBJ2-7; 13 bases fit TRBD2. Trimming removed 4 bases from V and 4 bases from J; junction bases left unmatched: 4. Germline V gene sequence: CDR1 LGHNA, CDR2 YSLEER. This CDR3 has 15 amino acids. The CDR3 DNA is TGCGCCAGCAGCCCAGGGACTAGCGGGACATACGAGCAGTACTTC. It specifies CASSPGTSGTYEQYF.

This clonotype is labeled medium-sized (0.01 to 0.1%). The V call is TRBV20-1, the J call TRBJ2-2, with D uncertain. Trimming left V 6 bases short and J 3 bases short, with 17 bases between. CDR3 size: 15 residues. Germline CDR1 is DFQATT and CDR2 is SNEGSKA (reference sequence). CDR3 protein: CSATARLSYTGELFF. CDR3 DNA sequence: TGCAGTGCCACCGCTAGGTTGAGTTACACCGGGGAGCTGTTTTTT.